This T cell receptor beta chain was identified during a study of T cell repertoires in cytomegalovirus infection. Study-level information: Used in the study were CMV epitopes, some recently identified and HLA-C-restricted, others well-studied and HLA-B-restricted. Based on public TCR beta signatures, there were indications of CMV infection and of a matching HLA type.

TCRdb itself ran the reads through MiXCR, one entry per CDR3 protein. Altogether 43,000 or so distinct CDR3 sequences are present, approximately 19% being singletons, with the ten largest covering about 55%. Germline values: CDR1 SGHDN, CDR2 FVKESK. J was trimmed by 0 bases and V by 6 bases; bases with no gene match: 9. The CDR3 consists of 17 residues. Worth noting for this clonotype: Its antigen is undetermined.

The genes are TRBV14 and TRBJ2-3; TRBD2 matches at 10 bases. The TCR was taken from a human donor in good health (CMV status not recorded). Some clones in this sample may be carry-over from other donors' samples. Here the sequenced sample was CD8+ T cells from cultured PBMCs, taken from culture after CMV antigen stimulation. Here the CDR3 reads CASSPRLAGSSTDTQYF. CDR3 in DNA: TGTGCCAGCAGTCCCAGACTAGCGGGCTCCAGCACAGATACGCAGTATTTT.